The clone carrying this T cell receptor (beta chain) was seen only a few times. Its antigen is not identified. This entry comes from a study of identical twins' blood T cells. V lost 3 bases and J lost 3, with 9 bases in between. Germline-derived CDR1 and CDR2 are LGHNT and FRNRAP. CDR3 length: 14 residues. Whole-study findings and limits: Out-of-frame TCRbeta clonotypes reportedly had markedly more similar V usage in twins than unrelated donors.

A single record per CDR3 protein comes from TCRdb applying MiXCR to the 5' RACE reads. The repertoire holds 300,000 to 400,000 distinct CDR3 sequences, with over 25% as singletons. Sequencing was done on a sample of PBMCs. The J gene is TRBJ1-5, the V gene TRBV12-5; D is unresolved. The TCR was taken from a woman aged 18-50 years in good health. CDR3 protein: CASGFSPDNQPQHF. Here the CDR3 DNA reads TGTGCTAGTGGTTTCAGCCCCGACAATCAGCCCCAGCATTTT.